These 11 T cell receptor beta chains were sequenced from one sample in a study of radiotherapy plus CTLA-4 blockade in lung cancer (dated by TCRdb to the late 2010s). Library method: the immunoSEQ multiplex PCR assay. TCRdb obtained this table from immuneACCESS and retained in-frame rearrangements with V and J assigned. These tables miss some clones; where compared with another copy, unresolved V genes account for less than half of the shortfall, and the remainder is unexplained. The sample records around 63,000 clones, approximately 79% of which are singletons. Roughly 15% of the sample is taken by the ten largest. Sequencing used peripheral blood, obtained from a patient treated with radiotherapy plus ipilimumab. The source is a human donor with non-small cell lung cancer whose response to radiotherapy plus ipilimumab could not be evaluated. Some clones in this sample may be carry-over from other donors' samples.

This rearrangement joins TRBV11-3 to TRBJ2-7, with TRBD1 as a possible D gene (5 bases). The CDR3 contains 14 residues. V was clipped by 5 bases and J by 0 bases, with 11 bases between them. Germline loops: CDR1 SGHNT, CDR2 YENEEA. Written as DNA, the CDR3 is TGTGCCAGCAGCGCAGACAGCCACTCCTACGAGCAGTACTTC. Its protein is CASSADSHSYEQYF.

The rearrangement joins TRBV10-1 to TRBJ1-5; 8 bases line up with TRBD1. This CDR3 has 14 residues. J lost 4 bases, V lost 6 bases, and 5 bases had no gene match. CDR1 is WNHNN, CDR2 SYGVQD, per germline (reference sequence). CDR3 nucleotide sequence: TGCGCCAGCAGCCGCCGGACAGGGAATCAGCCCCAGCATTTT. Translating it yields CASSRRTGNQPQHF.

This clone has just a few counts. The chain couples TRBV19 to TRBJ2-1; 10 bases line up with TRBD1. From germline, CDR1 is LNHDA and CDR2 SQIVND (reference sequence). With V trimmed by 1 base and J by 7 bases, 13 bases remained unmatched. The CDR3 is 18 amino acids. The CDR3 sequence is CASSIGSLGQGRLNEQFF. The DNA of the CDR3 is TGTGCCAGTAGTATAGGATCCTTGGGACAGGGGAGGTTGAATGAGCAGTTCTTC.

This chain links TRBV18 with TRBJ1-1; D may be TRBD1 (5 bases). The CDR3 covers 14 residues. CDR1 and CDR2 (germline): KGHSH, LQKENI. With 5 bases removed from V and 0 bases from J, the gap between germline ends came to 10 bases. CDR3 residues: CASSSTAMNTEAFF. Written as DNA, the CDR3 is TGTGCCAGCTCATCGACAGCCATGAACACTGAAGCTTTCTTT.

The rearrangement uses TRBV7-2 and TRBJ1-6; maybe TRBD1 (5 bases). Germline V gives CDR1 SGHTA, CDR2 FQGNSA. The germline V and J ends were trimmed by 4 bases and 4 bases, with 11 bases remaining between them. The CDR3 covers 15 residues. CDR3 residues: CASSSGGGYNSPLHF. DNA for the CDR3: TGTGCCAGCAGCTCCGGGGGGGGGTATAATTCACCCCTCCACTTT.

V and J are TRBV25-1 and TRBJ1-6; 7 nucleotides line up with TRBD1. With V trimmed by 3 bases and J by 9 bases, 11 bases remained unmatched. Germline V gene lookup returns CDR1 MGHDK and CDR2 SYGVNS. The CDR3 runs 16 residues. The CDR3 DNA sequence: TGTGCCAGCAGTGACCTCCAGACAGGGTCTAGTTCACCCCTCCACTTT. Translated: CASSDLQTGSSSPLHF.

V usage is TRBV19 and J usage is TRBJ1-2; 9 bases map to TRBD1. V lost 6 bases and J lost 4; bases outside the gene matches: 9. Germline V gene lookup returns CDR1 LNHDA and CDR2 SQIVND (reference sequence). The CDR3 runs to 15 residues. The CDR3 sequence is CASRGPADRGYGYTF. CDR3 in DNA: TGTGCCAGTAGGGGGCCCGCGGACAGGGGCTATGGCTACACCTTC. Complete variable domain (other parts from reference TRBV19 and TRBJ1-2): DGGITQSPKYLFRKEGQNVTLSCEQNLNHDAMYWYRQDPGQGLRLIYYSQIVNDFQKGDIAEGYSVSREKKESFPLTVTSAQKNPTAFYLCASRGPADRGYGYTFGSGTRLTVV.

J is TRBJ2-7 and V is TRBV28; D may be TRBD2 (7 bases). The CDR3 has 15 amino acids. The germline V and J ends were trimmed by 6 bases and 4 bases, with 19 bases remaining between them. CDR1 and CDR2 from the germline V gene are MDHEN and SYDVKM. Written as DNA, the CDR3 is TGTGCCAGCAGCCGGTCCGGGGGGCCGGGGTACGAGCAGTACTTC. Translated, it gives CASSRSGGPGYEQYF.

This sequence joins TRBV5-1 and TRBJ2-1, with 9 positions matching TRBD1. This CDR3 has 17 residues. V lost 4 bases, J lost 4 bases, and 12 bases stayed unmatched. Germline V CDR1 and CDR2: SGHRS, YFSETQ. This CDR3 reads CASSLNPPGQGYNEQFF. Written as DNA, the CDR3 is TGCGCCAGCAGCCTTAATCCTCCGGGACAGGGTTACAATGAGCAGTTCTTC.

This clone has a handful of counts. The CDR3 nucleotides are TGTGCCAGCAGCTTTAGTGACAGGGGGGGCTACACCTTC. This codes for CASSFSDRGGYTF. V usage is TRBV7-9 and J usage is TRBJ1-2; 9 bases line up with TRBD1. This CDR3 comprises 13 residues. Germline-derived CDR1 and CDR2 are SEHNR and FQNEAQ (reference sequence). V dropped 3 bases and J dropped 8; count of bases not matched to a gene: 4.

The V and J genes are TRBV4-2 and TRBJ1-2; TRBD1 is a possible D gene (5 bases). Trimming shortened V by 2 bases and J by 4 bases, and 17 bases separated the two germline ends. The CDR3 consists of 16 residues. Per the germline V gene, CDR1 is LGHNA and CDR2 is YNFKEQ. CDR3 in amino acids: CASSQPDTLYLYGYTF. Here the CDR3 DNA reads TGTGCCAGCAGCCAACCGGACACGCTTTACCTCTATGGCTACACCTTC.